This is a list of T cell receptor beta chains from one sample in a study of CD8+CD57+ T cells in acquired aplastic anemia. TCRdb redid the calling of the reads with MiXCR, one entry per CDR3 protein. Of about 150,000 distinct CDR3 sequences listed, over 50% were seen once; the top ten hold about an eighth. Sequenced input: sorted CD4+, CD8+, or CD8+CD57+ T cells (not recorded which) from PBMCs. The source is a human donor with aplastic anemia. The CDR3 runs from the conserved cysteine through the conserved F or W. The D gene is left open where the match is weak. Only part of the rows carry a size: once, few, many, or a class if the clone is expanded.

clone size	J gene	D gene	V gene	CDR3 length	CDR3 DNA	CDR3 protein
many	TRBJ1-3	-	TRBV9	16	TGTGCCAGCAGCGTAGTAAGCGACCCCTCTGGAAACACCATATATTTT	CASSVVSDPSGNTIYF
many	TRBJ2-6	-	TRBV7-9	16	TGTGCCAGCAGCCTAAAGAGGAGCTCAGGGGCCAACGTCCTGACTTTC	CASSLKRSSGANVLTF
few	TRBJ1-6	TRBD1	TRBV7-9	13	TGTGCCAGCAGCTCTCAGGGGGACTCACCCCTCCACTTT	CASSSQGDSPLHF
-	TRBJ1-2	-	TRBV4-2	15	TGTGCCAGCAGCCGGGACCCGGGAGAGAGTTATGGCTACACCTTC	CASSRDPGESYGYTF
-	TRBJ2-7	-	TRBV7-9	15	TGTGCCAGCAGCTTCAGAGGGGCCACTTCCTACGAGCAGTACTTC	CASSFRGATSYEQYF
once	TRBJ1-1	-	TRBV7-2	12	TGTGCCAGCAGCCCCGTGGAGGCCGAAGCTTTCTTT	CASSPVEAEAFF
many	TRBJ1-2	-	TRBV6-1	13	TGTGCCAGCAGTGGAACAGTTTCGAATGGCTACACCTTC	CASSGTVSNGYTF
many	TRBJ2-3	-	TRBV4-3	14	TGCGCCAGCAGCCAAGGGAGTGGGGCAGATACGCAGTATTTT	CASSQGSGADTQYF
-	TRBJ2-7	-	TRBV27	15	TGTGCCAGCAGGCCTCACACTAGCATCTCTTTCGAGCAGTACTTC	CASRPHTSISFEQYF
-	TRBJ1-6	TRBD1	TRBV11-1	16	TGTGCCAGCAGCTTCAGACAGGGGGGGACCCATTCACCCCTCCACTTT	CASSFRQGGTHSPLHF
many	TRBJ2-7	-	TRBV5-4	11	TGTGCCAGCAGCAGCGGCTACGAGCAGTACTTC	CASSSGYEQYF
-	TRBJ2-7	-	TRBV20-1	13	TGCAGTGCTAGCCCTGGGAACTCCTACGAGCAGTACTTC	CSASPGNSYEQYF
-	TRBJ2-7	TRBD1	TRBV11-1	16	TGTGCCAGCAGCTTCCCCGGGACAGGGTTCTCCTACGAGCAGTACTTC	CASSFPGTGFSYEQYF
-	TRBJ1-2	TRBD1	TRBV6-2/TRBV6-3	16	TGTGCCAGCAGCTACGCCAGGGACAGCCTTCACTATGGCTACACCTTC	CASSYARDSLHYGYTF
many	TRBJ1-1	-	TRBV11-2	14	TGTGCCAGCAGCCCGTGGGGGGGGGGCACTGAAGCTTTCTTT	CASSPWGGGTEAFF
-	TRBJ1-5	-	TRBV20-1	14	TGCAGTGCTAGTCGGGGCTCAGAATCACAGCCCCAGCATTTT	CSASRGSESQPQHF
many	TRBJ2-7	-	TRBV15	13	TGTGCCACCAGGAGCACAGATTCCTACGAGCAGTACTTC	CATRSTDSYEQYF
many	TRBJ2-5	-	TRBV3-1	15	TGTGCCAGCAGCCCCGGAGGGGGACCCGAAGAGACCCAGTACTTC	CASSPGGGPEETQYF
many	TRBJ1-5	-	TRBV6-1	15	TGTGCCAGCCTGTGGACAGCAGATAGCAATCAGCCCCAGCATTTT	CASLWTADSNQPQHF
many	TRBJ1-4	-	TRBV4-1	15	TGCGCCAGCAGCCAAGATGAGGGCTTAGGTGAAAAACTGTTTTTT	CASSQDEGLGEKLFF
many	TRBJ2-3	-	TRBV5-1	15	TGCGCCAGCAGCTTGAAAGGCGGCTACACAGATACGCAGTATTTT	CASSLKGGYTDTQYF
many	TRBJ1-5	-	TRBV6-2/TRBV6-3	13	TGTGCCAGCAGCCCTGGGAGCAGTCAGCCCCAGCATTTT	CASSPGSSQPQHF
-	TRBJ2-1	-	TRBV9	14	TGTGCCAGCAGCGGCCACCAGAACTACAATGAGCAGTTCTTC	CASSGHQNYNEQFF
many	TRBJ1-4	TRBD1	TRBV7-8	13	TGTGCCAGCAGGGGACAGCGTAATGAAAAACTGTTTTTT	CASRGQRNEKLFF
-	TRBJ2-7	-	TRBV20-1	13	TGCAGTGCTAGGGGACGGAAAGCCTACGAGCAGTACTTC	CSARGRKAYEQYF
many	TRBJ2-7	-	TRBV7-9	12	TGTGCCAGCAGCTTATTCTGGTACGAGCAGTACTTC	CASSLFWYEQYF
-	TRBJ2-7	TRBD2	TRBV19	14	TGTGCCAGTAGGCCGGGGGGTGCTTACTCCGAGCAGTACTTC	CASRPGGAYSEQYF
-	TRBJ2-7	TRBD1	TRBV2	15	TGTGCCAGCAGTGAAGCCTCGACAGGGACGGGCGAGCAGTACTTC	CASSEASTGTGEQYF
-	TRBJ2-1	TRBD2	TRBV15	16	TGTGCCAACAGCGTGGGACTAGCGGGGGGGCAAAATGAGCAGTTCTTC	CANSVGLAGGQNEQFF
few	TRBJ1-1	-	TRBV28	14	TGTGCCAGCAGTTTACAAGGACGGAACACTGAAGCTTTCTTT	CASSLQGRNTEAFF
-	TRBJ1-2	-	TRBV2	15	TGTGCCAGCAGCCCCTCCGGGACGTCTAACTATGGCTACACCTTC	CASSPSGTSNYGYTF
many	TRBJ1-2	TRBD1	TRBV2	15	TGTGCCAGCAGTGAACTTCGGACAGGAATCTATGGCTACACCTTC	CASSELRTGIYGYTF
few	TRBJ1-1	-	TRBV29-1	13	TGCAGCGTTTCCCGGGGGCAGGACACTGAAGCTTTCTTT	CSVSRGQDTEAFF
once	TRBJ2-3	-	TRBV20-1	13	TGCAGTGCTAGAGACTACAGCACAGATACGCAGTGTTTT	CSARDYSTDTQCF
-	TRBJ2-5	-	TRBV2	13	TGTGCCAGCGCCGCGAGGGGTCAAGAGACCCAGTACTTC	CASAARGQETQYF
few	TRBJ2-7	-	TRBV2	14	TGTGCCAGCAGTTCCCTTGCCTCCAGCTACGAGCAGTACTTC	CASSSLASSYEQYF